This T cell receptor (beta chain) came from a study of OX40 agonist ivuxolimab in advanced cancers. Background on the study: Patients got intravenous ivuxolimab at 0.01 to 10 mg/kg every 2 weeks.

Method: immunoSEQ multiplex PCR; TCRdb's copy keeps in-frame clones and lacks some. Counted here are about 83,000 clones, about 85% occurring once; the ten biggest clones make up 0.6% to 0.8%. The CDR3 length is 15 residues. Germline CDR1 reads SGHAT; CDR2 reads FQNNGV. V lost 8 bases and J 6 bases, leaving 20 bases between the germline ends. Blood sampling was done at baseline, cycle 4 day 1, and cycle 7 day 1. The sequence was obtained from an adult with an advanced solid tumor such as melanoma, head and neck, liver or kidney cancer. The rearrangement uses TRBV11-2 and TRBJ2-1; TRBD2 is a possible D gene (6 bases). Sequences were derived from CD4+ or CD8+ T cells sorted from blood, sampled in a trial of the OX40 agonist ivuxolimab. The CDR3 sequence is CASDPQEGLGNEQFF. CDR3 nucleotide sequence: TGTGCCAGCGACCCCCAGGAGGGGTTAGGCAATGAGCAGTTCTTC.